The T cell receptor beta chain under discussion was sequenced for a study of post-analysis software for immune sequencing data. Overall study context: Multiple sclerosis in the patients followed relapsing-remitting, secondary progressive and progressive-relapsing courses. Overall study findings and caveats: For normalized Chao1 diversity, multiple sclerosis patients scored significantly lower than controls did. Under F measure analysis, samples from one preparation batch co-clustered strongly. TRBV5-6, TRBV5-1 and TRBV20-1 belonged to a set of about five TRBV segments that were more frequent in patients than controls.

Unique molecular identifiers had been added to the TCR beta cDNA libraries. TCRdb processed the PCR reads anew with MiXCR; each CDR3 protein has one entry. The table lists 250,000 to 300,000 distinct CDR3 sequences, less than 40% of them singletons, with around 5% in the top ten. The CDR3 contains 16 residues. In germline, CDR1 is SGHRS, CDR2 YFSETQ. After removal of 4 bases from V and 0 bases from J, the junction contained 6 bases not matched to a gene. A few counts support this clonotype. The antigen remains unidentified. The sample consisted of blood. The chain has TRBV5-1 and TRBJ2-2; 7 nucleotides align to TRBD1. The receptor was derived from a girl under 18 with multiple sclerosis. The CDR3 here is CASSRSGTANTGELFF. CDR3 coding DNA: TGCGCCAGCAGCCGGTCGGGGACAGCGAACACCGGGGAGCTGTTTTTT.